There are a few counts of the clone carrying this TCR beta chain. The method was immunoSEQ multiplex PCR; TCRdb's version includes in-frame clones alone and lacks a portion of them. Of about 76,000 clones listed, 65% to 85% are singletons. Germline CDR1 and CDR2: SNHLY and FYNNEI. With 4 bases removed from V and 3 bases from J, the gap between germline ends came to 13 bases. The CDR3 is 15 residues long. This record comes from a study of T cells in localized non-small cell lung cancer. Specimen: peripheral blood, collected before any cancer treatment. The receptor was isolated from a female donor older than 55 with stage I lung adenocarcinoma. The V gene is TRBV2, the J gene TRBJ1-5; D call uncertain. The CDR3 DNA sequence: TGTGCCAGCAGTGGCGGACGTCCTGCCAATCAGCCCCAGCATTTT. Its translation is CASSGGRPANQPQHF.